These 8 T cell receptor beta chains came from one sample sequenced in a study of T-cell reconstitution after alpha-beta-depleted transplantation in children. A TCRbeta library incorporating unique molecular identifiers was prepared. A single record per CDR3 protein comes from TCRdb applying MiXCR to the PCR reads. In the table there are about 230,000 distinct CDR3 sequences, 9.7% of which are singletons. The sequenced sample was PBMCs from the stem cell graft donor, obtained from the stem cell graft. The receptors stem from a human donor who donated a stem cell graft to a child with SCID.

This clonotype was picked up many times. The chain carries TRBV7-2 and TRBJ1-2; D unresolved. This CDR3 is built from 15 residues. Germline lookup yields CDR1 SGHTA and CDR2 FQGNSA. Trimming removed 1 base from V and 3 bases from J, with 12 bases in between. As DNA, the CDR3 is TGTGCCAGCAGCTTAGGATCCGCCGTTCACTATGGCTACACCTTC. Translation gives CASSLGSAVHYGYTF.

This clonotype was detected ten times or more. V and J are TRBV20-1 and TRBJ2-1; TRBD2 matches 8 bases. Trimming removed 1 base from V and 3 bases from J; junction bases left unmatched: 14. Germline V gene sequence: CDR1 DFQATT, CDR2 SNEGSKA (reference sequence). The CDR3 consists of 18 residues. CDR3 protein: CSARVRRAGATSYNEQFF. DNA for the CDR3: TGCAGTGCTAGAGTGAGAAGAGCGGGGGCGACGAGCTACAATGAGCAGTTCTTC.

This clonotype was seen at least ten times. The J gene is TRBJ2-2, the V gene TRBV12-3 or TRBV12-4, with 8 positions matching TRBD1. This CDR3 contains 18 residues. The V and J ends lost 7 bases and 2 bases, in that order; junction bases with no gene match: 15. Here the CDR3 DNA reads TGTGCCAGCACCCGCCCAGGGGGCCAGACTTATAACACCGGGGAGCTGTTTTTT. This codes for CASTRPGGQTYNTGELFF.

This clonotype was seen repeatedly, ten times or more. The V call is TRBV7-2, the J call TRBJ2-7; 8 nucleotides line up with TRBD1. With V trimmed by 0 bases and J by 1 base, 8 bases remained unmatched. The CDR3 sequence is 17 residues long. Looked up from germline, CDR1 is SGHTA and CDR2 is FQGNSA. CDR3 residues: CASSLAVRQGASYEQYF. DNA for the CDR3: TGTGCCAGCAGCTTAGCGGTACGGCAGGGGGCGTCCTACGAGCAGTACTTC.

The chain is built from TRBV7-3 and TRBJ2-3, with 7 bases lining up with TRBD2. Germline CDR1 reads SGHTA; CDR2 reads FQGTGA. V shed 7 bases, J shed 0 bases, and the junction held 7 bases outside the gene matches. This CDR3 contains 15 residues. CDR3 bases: TGTGCCAGCACCCAATCGGGGGGAAGCACAGATACGCAGTATTTT. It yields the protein CASTQSGGSTDTQYF.

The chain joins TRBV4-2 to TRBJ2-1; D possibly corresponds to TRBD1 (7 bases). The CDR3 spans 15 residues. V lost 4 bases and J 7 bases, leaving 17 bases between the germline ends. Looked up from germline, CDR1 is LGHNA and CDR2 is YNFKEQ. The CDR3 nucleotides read TGTGCCAGCAGCCGATGGACAGGCGGGATTAATGAGCAGTTCTTC. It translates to CASSRWTGGINEQFF.

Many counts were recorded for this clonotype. CDR3 sequence: CATGTDSSYNSPLHF. The CDR3 region has the DNA TGTGCCACCGGGACCGATAGCTCCTATAATTCACCCCTCCACTTT. V is TRBV7-9 and J is TRBJ1-6; tentatively, D is TRBD1 (5 bases). Germline V CDR1 and CDR2: SEHNR, FQNEAQ (reference sequence). Trimming removed 10 bases at V and 0 bases at J, with 13 bases between. The CDR3 is 15 residues long.

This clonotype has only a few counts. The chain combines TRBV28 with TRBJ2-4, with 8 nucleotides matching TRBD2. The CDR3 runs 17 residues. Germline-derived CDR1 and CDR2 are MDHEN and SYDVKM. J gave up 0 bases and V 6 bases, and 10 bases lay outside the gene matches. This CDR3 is CASSSLLAGLAKNIQYF. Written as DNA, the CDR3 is TGTGCCAGCAGCTCCCTTCTAGCGGGTCTAGCCAAAAACATTCAGTACTTC.